This T cell receptor beta chain was recorded in a study of technical replicates of blood from a few donors. The V segment lost 11 bases and the J segment 8 bases; nucleotides outside the gene matches: 4. Germline V gene lookup returns CDR1 MDHEN and CDR2 SYDVKM. The CDR3 is 11 residues long. TCRdb's table, derived via immunoSEQ multiplex PCR, lists solely in-frame clones and lacks some. The sample contains more than 65,000 clones, about 96% of which appear only once. The clonotype originates from a human donor in good health. Sequenced: T cells isolated from PBMCs. The V and J genes are TRBV28 and TRBJ2-1; 9 bases are a match to TRBD1. The CDR3 is CAARDRDEQFF. The CDR3 DNA sequence: TGTGCCGCAAGGGACAGGGATGAGCAGTTCTTC.